These T cell receptor beta chains were read from a single sample in a study of CD8 T cells in ankylosing spondylitis. TCRdb reanalysed the 5' RACE reads using MiXCR and keeps one entry per CDR3 protein. The sample shows more than 100,000 distinct CDR3 sequences, under 20% of them seen only once. The sequenced sample was blood, either unsorted or a sorted T cell fraction (not recorded which). Source of these receptors: a male donor with ankylosing spondylitis. The CDR3 runs from the conserved cysteine through the conserved F or W. A D gene is named only where the DNA matches it firmly. Some rows mark clone size as missing; the rest say once, few, many or name a class of expanded clone.

j_call d_call v_call clone_size cdr3_aa cdr3_nt
TRBJ2-3 TRBD1 TRBV15 many CATSRVRGYTDTQYF TGTGCCACCAGCAGAGTCAGGGGGTACACAGATACGCAGTATTTT
TRBJ2-3 TRBD2 TRBV27 few CASKPLAGTDTQYF TGTGCCAGCAAACCACTAGCGGGAACAGATACGCAGTATTTT
TRBJ1-1 . TRBV29-1 . CSVTLDGTEAFF TGCAGCGTTACTCTTGATGGCACTGAAGCTTTCTTT
TRBJ2-1 . TRBV20-1 few CSATPRSSYNEQFF TGCAGTGCTACCCCGAGGAGTTCCTACAATGAGCAGTTCTTC
TRBJ2-3 . TRBV12-3/TRBV12-4 . CASSLAGGADTQYF TGTGCCAGCAGTTTAGCGGGAGGTGCAGATACGCAGTATTTT
TRBJ1-2 TRBD1 TRBV6-2/TRBV6-3 few CASSPWTGMGYTF TGTGCCAGCAGCCCCTGGACAGGCATGGGCTACACCTTC
TRBJ2-5 . TRBV6-2/TRBV6-3 . CASTEFITDQETQYF TGTGCCAGCACCGAGTTTATAACAGACCAAGAGACCCAGTACTTC
TRBJ1-5 . TRBV28 . CASSQGHSTSQHF TGTGCCAGCAGCCAGGGACATTCGACGTCCCAGCATTTT
TRBJ2-5 . TRBV29-1 few CSVLRRAETQYF TGCAGCGTCCTCCGGCGGGCGGAGACCCAGTACTTC
TRBJ1-5 . TRBV2 . CASRDSQPQHF TGTGCCAGCAGAGACTCTCAGCCCCAGCATTTT
TRBJ2-1 TRBD2 TRBV6-1 . CASREAGIFGNEQFF TGTGCCAGCAGAGAAGCGGGGATCTTCGGCAATGAGCAGTTCTTC
TRBJ2-7 TRBD2 TRBV12-3/TRBV12-4 . CASSLDRTSGYEQYF TGTGCCAGCAGTTTAGACCGGACTAGCGGATACGAGCAGTACTTC
TRBJ1-5 TRBD1 TRBV7-9 . CASSADRGGQPQHF TGTGCCAGCAGCGCGGACAGGGGCGGCCAGCCCCAGCATTTT
TRBJ2-3 . TRBV29-1 few CSVENTENTDTQYF TGCAGCGTTGAAAATACAGAGAACACAGATACGCAGTATTTT
TRBJ1-1 . TRBV20-1 many CSAFLKNTEAFF TGCAGTGCTTTTCTGAAGAACACTGAAGCTTTCTTT
TRBJ1-3 . TRBV4-2 . CASSQLALSGNTIYF TGTGCCAGCAGCCAACTGGCCCTCTCTGGAAACACCATATATTTT
TRBJ1-6 TRBD1 TRBV11-2 few CASSTPAGGLDLYNSPLHF TGTGCCAGCAGCACCCCAGCAGGGGGGCTAGACCTATATAATTCACCCCTCCACTTT
TRBJ2-5 . TRBV7-9 . CASSLPRVGETQYF TGTGCCAGCAGCTTACCTCGTGTTGGAGAGACCCAGTACTTC
TRBJ2-7 . TRBV4-3 many CASSQAWGASYEQYF TGCGCCAGCAGCCAGGCCTGGGGGGCCTCCTACGAGCAGTACTTC
TRBJ2-7 TRBD2 TRBV27 . CASSSGTSGNEQYF TGTGCCAGCAGTTCCGGGACTAGCGGGAACGAGCAGTACTTC